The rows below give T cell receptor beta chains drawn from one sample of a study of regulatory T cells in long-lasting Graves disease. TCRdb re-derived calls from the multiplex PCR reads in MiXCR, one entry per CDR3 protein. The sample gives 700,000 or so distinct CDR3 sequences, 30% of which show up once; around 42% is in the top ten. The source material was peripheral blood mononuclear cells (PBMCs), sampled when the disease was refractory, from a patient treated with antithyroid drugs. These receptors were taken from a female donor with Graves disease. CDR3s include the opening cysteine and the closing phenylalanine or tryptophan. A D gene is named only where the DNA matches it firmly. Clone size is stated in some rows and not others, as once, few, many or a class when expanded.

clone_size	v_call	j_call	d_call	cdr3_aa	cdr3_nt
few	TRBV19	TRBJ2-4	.	CASSIRGPLGIQYF	TGTGCCAGTAGTATAAGAGGCCCCTTGGGCATTCAGTACTTC
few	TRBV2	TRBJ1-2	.	CASPRKTGGYTF	TGTGCCAGTCCACGAAAAACGGGAGGCTACACCTTC
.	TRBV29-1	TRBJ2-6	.	CSVHGRRSGANVLTF	TGCAGCGTTCACGGACGCCGCTCTGGGGCCAACGTCCTGACTTTC
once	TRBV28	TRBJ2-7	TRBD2	CASRTGTSGTYEQYF	TGTGCCAGCAGGACCGGGACTAGCGGAACCTACGAGCAGTACTTC
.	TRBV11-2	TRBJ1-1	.	CASSLVGGLTEAFF	TGTGCCAGCAGCTTAGTGGGGGGGCTGACTGAAGCTTTCTTT
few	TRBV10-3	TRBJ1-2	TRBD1	CAIGSTGVYGYTF	TGTGCCATCGGGTCGACAGGGGTTTATGGCTACACCTTC
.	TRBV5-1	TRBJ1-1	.	CASSLEGGITEAFF	TGCGCCAGCAGCTTGGAGGGGGGCATCACTGAAGCTTTCTTT
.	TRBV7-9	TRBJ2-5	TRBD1	CASSLRTGSFQETQYF	TGTGCCAGCAGCTTAAGGACAGGGAGCTTCCAAGAGACCCAGTACTTC
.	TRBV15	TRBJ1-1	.	CATSTYQGTTEAFF	TGTGCCACCAGCACTTATCAGGGGACCACTGAAGCTTTCTTT
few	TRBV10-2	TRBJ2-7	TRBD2	CASSELAGRGEQYF	TGCGCCAGCAGTGAACTAGCGGGGAGAGGCGAGCAGTACTTC
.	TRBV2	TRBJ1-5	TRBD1	CASRPGQGGQPQHF	TGTGCCAGCAGACCGGGACAGGGCGGTCAGCCCCAGCATTTT
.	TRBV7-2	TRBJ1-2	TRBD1	CASSLAFRRQGGGYTF	TGTGCCAGCAGCTTAGCTTTTAGGAGACAGGGTGGTGGCTACACCTTC
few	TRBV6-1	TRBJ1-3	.	CASSTGRGNTIYF	TGTGCCAGCAGTACGGGACGCGGAAACACCATATATTTT
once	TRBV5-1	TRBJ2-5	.	CASSRNRVQETQYF	TGCGCCAGCAGCCGCAACAGGGTTCAAGAGACCCAGTACTTC
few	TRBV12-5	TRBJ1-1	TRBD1	CASGLVTGVFNTEAFF	TGTGCTAGTGGTTTGGTTACAGGGGTCTTCAACACTGAAGCTTTCTTT
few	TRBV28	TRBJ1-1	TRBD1	CASSYPHRGTEAFF	TGTGCCAGCAGTTACCCCCACAGGGGAACTGAAGCTTTCTTT
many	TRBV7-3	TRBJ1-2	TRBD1	CASSSGGGYTF	TGTGCCAGCAGCTCAGGGGGAGGCTACACCTTC
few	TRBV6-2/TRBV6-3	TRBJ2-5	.	CASSYGLRSSKYQETQYF	TGTGCCAGCAGTTACGGGCTTCGGTCCTCCAAATACCAAGAGACCCAGTACTTC
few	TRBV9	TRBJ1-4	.	CASSVSHGPATNEKLFF	TGTGCCAGCAGCGTATCCCACGGCCCCGCAACTAATGAAAAACTGTTTTTT
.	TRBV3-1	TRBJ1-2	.	CASSQGRQVNYGYTF	TGTGCCAGCAGCCAAGGTCGCCAGGTTAACTATGGCTACACCTTC
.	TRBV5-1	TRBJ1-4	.	CASSPGHRSFTTNEKLFF	TGCGCCAGCAGCCCGGGACACCGAAGCTTTACAACTAATGAAAAACTGTTTTTT
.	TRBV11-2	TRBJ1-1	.	CASSYNAAMNTEAFF	TGTGCCAGCAGCTATAACGCGGCCATGAACACTGAAGCTTTCTTT
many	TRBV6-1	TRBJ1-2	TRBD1	CASSSGTGAANYGYTF	TGTGCCAGCAGCTCCGGGACAGGGGCCGCTAACTATGGCTACACCTTC
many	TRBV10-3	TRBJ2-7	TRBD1	CAISPGQGHEQYF	TGTGCCATCAGTCCGGGACAGGGCCACGAGCAGTACTTC
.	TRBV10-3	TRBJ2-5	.	CATRQENQETQYF	TGTGCCACCAGACAGGAAAATCAAGAGACCCAGTACTTC
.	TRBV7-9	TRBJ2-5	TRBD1	CASRRRDRVETQCF	TGTGCCAGCAGGCGGCGGGACAGGGTCGAGACCCAGTGCTTC
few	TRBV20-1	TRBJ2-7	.	CSARDLGTGGGDEQYF	TGCAGTGCTAGAGATTTGGGCACAGGGGGGGGCGACGAGCAGTACTTC
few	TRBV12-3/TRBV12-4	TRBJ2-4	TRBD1	CASSHSGGQGAGPAKNIQYF	TGTGCCAGCAGTCACTCCGGGGGACAGGGGGCTGGTCCAGCCAAAAACATTCAGTACTTC
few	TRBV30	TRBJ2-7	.	CAWSVGQTYEQYF	TGTGCCTGGAGTGTGGGGCAGACCTACGAGCAGTACTTC
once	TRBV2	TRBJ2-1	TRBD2	CASRASGSFDEQFF	TGTGCCAGCAGGGCTAGCGGGAGTTTCGATGAGCAGTTCTTC
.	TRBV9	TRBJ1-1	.	CASSVWDTPGNTEAFF	TGTGCCAGCAGCGTTTGGGACACCCCAGGGAACACTGAAGCTTTCTTT
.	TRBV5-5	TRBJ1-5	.	CASSLGGEGKHQPQHF	TGTGCCAGCAGCTTGGGAGGCGAGGGGAAACATCAGCCCCAGCATTTT
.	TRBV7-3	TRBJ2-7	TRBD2	CASSLPGLVREQYF	TGTGCCAGCAGCTTACCGGGACTAGTCAGGGAGCAGTACTTC
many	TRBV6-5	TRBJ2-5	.	CASSYVEETQYF	TGTGCCAGCAGTTACGTTGAAGAGACCCAGTACTTC
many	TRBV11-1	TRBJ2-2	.	CASARSRAGGELFF	TGTGCCAGCGCTCGGAGCAGGGCGGGCGGGGAGCTGTTTTTT
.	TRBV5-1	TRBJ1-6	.	CASSSEWIGGGNSPLHF	TGCGCCAGCAGCTCGGAATGGATCGGAGGTGGGAATTCACCCCTCCACTTT
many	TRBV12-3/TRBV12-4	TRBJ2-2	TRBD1	CASSPSRQGHAGELFF	TGTGCCAGCTCCCCTAGCAGACAGGGACATGCCGGGGAGCTGTTTTTT
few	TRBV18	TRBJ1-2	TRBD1	CASSPDRKSSGYTF	TGTGCCAGCTCACCGGACAGGAAATCCAGTGGCTACACCTTC
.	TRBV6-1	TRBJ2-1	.	CASSVQDTSSSYNEQFF	TGTGCCAGCAGTGTTCAGGACACATCGAGCTCCTACAATGAGCAGTTCTTC
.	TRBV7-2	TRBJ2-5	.	CASSLRGPGYQETQYF	TGTGCCAGCAGCCTCCGGGGTCCCGGGTACCAAGAGACCCAGTACTTC
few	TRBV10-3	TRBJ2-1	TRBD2	CASGTRDNEQFF	TGTGCCAGCGGGACTAGAGACAATGAGCAGTTCTTC
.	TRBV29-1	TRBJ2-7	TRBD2	CSTLAGAHEQYF	TGCAGCACCCTAGCGGGAGCCCACGAGCAGTACTTC
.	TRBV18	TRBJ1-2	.	CASSPPLGGNYGYTF	TGTGCCAGCTCACCACCGCTGGGGGGTAACTATGGCTACACCTTC
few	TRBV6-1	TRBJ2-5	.	CASTRERETQYF	TGTGCCAGCACACGGGAGAGGGAGACCCAGTACTTC
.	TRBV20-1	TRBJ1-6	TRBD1	CSAFLVAQGGRNSPLHF	TGCAGTGCTTTTCTAGTCGCCCAGGGGGGACGGAATTCACCCCTCCACTTT
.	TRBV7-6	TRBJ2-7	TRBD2	CANSPPGLAGASYEQYF	TGTGCCAACAGCCCCCCTGGACTAGCGGGAGCCTCCTACGAGCAGTACTTC